This entry concerns a single TCR beta chain. Clones were sequenced by immunoSEQ multiplex PCR, and TCRdb holds only the in-frame ones, with some missing. The table records fewer than 70,000 clones, more than 75% of them present only once. This sample was taken from a study of T cell changes during pregnancy in multiple sclerosis. The sequence derives from a female donor with multiple sclerosis, enrolled in a pregnancy study. This material consisted of peripheral blood, taken in the third trimester of pregnancy.

CDR3 bases: TGTGCCAGCAGCTTGAGCAATGAGCAGTTCTTC. It is translated as CASSLSNEQFF. The rearrangement links TRBV11-3 to TRBJ2-1; D gene unclear. Trimming left V 3 bases short and J 6 bases short, with 3 bases between. Germline V gene lookup returns CDR1 SGHNT and CDR2 YENEEA. The CDR3 extends over 11 amino acids.